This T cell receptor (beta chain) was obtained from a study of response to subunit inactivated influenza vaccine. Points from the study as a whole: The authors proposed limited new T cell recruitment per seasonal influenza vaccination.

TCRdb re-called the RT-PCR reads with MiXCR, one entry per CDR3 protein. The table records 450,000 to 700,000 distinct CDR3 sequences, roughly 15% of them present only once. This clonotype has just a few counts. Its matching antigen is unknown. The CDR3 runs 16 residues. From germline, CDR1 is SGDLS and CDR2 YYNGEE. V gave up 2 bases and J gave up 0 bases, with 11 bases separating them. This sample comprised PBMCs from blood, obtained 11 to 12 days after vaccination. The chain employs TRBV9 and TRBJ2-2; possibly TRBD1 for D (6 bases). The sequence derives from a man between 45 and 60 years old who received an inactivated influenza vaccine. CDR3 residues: CASSVTGNPNTGELFF. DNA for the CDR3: TGTGCCAGCAGCGTCACAGGGAACCCGAACACCGGGGAGCTGTTTTTT. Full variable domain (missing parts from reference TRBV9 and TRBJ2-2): DSGVTQTPKHLITATGQRVTLRCSPRSGDLSVYWYQQSLDQGLQFLIQYYNGEERAKGNILERFSAQQFPDLHSELNLSSLELGDSALYFCASSVTGNPNTGELFFGEGSRLTVL.